The present entry profiles one T cell receptor (beta chain) with its context. Antigen: not known. Researchers reported that TCR beta cDNA libraries carried unique molecular identifiers. Some 500,000 cDNA molecules were recovered from an input of roughly 0.95 to 10 million T cells. One entry per CDR3 protein, called by TCRdb with MiXCR from the PCR reads. Of about 430,000 distinct CDR3 sequences listed, 39% are singletons. This entry comes from a study of post-analysis software for immune sequencing data. Across the whole study: Included courses were relapsing-remitting and secondary progressive multiple sclerosis; progressive-relapsing multiple sclerosis was also included.

V dropped 5 bases and J dropped 1 base, with 9 bases sitting between them. The germline V gene encodes CDR1 MNHEY and CDR2 SMNVEV (reference sequence). CDR3 length: 13 amino acids. Findings of the study overall: Compared with controls, patients had more of roughly 5 TRBV segments, including TRBV5-6, TRBV5-1 and TRBV20-1. Same-batch samples co-clustered strongly by F measure. Multiple sclerosis patients showed significantly lower normalized Chao1 diversity than controls did.

The chain has TRBV27 and TRBJ2-7; a possible D gene is TRBD2 (5 bases). The clonotype was recovered from a girl under 10 years old with multiple sclerosis. What was sequenced was blood. CDR3 sequence: CASSPGMSYEQYF. CDR3 bases: TGTGCCAGCAGTCCCGGGATGTCCTACGAGCAGTACTTC.